This T cell receptor (beta chain) was captured by sequencing in a study of shared clonotypes between healthy human individuals. Study findings and constraints: Only blood underwent sampling, and tissue repertoires likely differ. Naive subsets generally exceeded memory subsets in estimated richness. In contrast to clonotypes shared by all four donors, non-shared clonotypes had lower generation probabilities.

Using immunoSEQ multiplex PCR, the repertoire was profiled, and TCRdb retains in-frame clones only, with some absent. Found here are roughly 2.1 million clones, more than 85% of them singletons; the top ten hold under 2%. Trimming removed 4 bases from V and 5 bases from J; junction bases left unmatched: 8. The germline CDR1 and CDR2 sequences are SSHAT and FNYEAQ (reference sequence). The CDR3 has 15 amino acids. About this clone: Its antigen is not identified.

Positively selected for CCR7, the CD45RO-negative cells used as naive CD8 cells excluded terminally differentiated effector memory CD45RA+ cells. Among the donors, all were Caucasian adults who lived in Nashville, Tennessee. The origin of this receptor is a man between 18 and 35 years old in good health. Some clones in this sample may be carry-over from other donors' samples. The sequencing input was naive CD8+ T cells from PBMCs. The J gene is TRBJ1-5, the V gene TRBV7-7; 7 bases line up with TRBD1. This chain's CDR3 is CASSSRDREDQPQHF. CDR3 in DNA: TGTGCCAGCAGCTCCCGGGACAGAGAAGATCAGCCCCAGCATTTT.